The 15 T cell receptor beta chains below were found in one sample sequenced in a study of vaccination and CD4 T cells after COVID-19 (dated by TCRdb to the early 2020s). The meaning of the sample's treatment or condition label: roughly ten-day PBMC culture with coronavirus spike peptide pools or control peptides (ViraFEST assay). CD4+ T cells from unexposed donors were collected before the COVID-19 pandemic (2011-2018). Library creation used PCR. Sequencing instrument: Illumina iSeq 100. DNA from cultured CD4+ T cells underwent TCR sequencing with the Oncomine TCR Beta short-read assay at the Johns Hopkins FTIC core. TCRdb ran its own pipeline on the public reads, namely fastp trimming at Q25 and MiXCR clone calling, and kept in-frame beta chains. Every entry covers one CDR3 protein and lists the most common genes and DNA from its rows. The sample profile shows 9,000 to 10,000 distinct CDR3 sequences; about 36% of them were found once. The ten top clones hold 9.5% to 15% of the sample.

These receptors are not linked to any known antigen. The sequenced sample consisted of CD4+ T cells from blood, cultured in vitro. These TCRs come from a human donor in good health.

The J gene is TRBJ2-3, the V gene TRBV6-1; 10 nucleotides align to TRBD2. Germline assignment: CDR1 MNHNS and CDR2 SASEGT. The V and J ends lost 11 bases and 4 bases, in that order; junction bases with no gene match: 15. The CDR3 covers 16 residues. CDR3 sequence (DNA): TGTGCCGCAACACGACTAGCGGGTGGTTTCGCAGATACGCAGTATTTT. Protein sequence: CAATRLAGGFADTQYF.

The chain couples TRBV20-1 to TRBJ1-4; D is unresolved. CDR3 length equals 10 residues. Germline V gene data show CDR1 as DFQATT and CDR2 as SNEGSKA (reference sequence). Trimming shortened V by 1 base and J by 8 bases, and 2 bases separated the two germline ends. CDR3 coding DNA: TGCAGTGCTAGAGGAGAAAAACTGTTTTTT. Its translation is CSARGEKLFF.

This CDR3 reads CASSQGVAGGINYNEQFF. Here the CDR3 DNA reads TGCGCCAGCAGCCAAGGGGTAGCGGGGGGCATAAACTACAATGAGCAGTTCTTC. The rearrangement joins TRBV4-1 to TRBJ2-1; TRBD2 matches 10 bases. There are 18 residues in the CDR3. V lost 1 base to trimming and J lost 3 bases; unmatched junction nucleotides: 9. Per the germline V gene, CDR1 is MGHRA and CDR2 is YSYEKL.

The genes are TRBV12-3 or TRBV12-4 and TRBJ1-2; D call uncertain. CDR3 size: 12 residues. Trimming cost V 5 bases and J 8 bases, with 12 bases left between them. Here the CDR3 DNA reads TGTGCCAGCAGTCCCTCTCAAGGAGGCTACACCTTC. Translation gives CASSPSQGGYTF.

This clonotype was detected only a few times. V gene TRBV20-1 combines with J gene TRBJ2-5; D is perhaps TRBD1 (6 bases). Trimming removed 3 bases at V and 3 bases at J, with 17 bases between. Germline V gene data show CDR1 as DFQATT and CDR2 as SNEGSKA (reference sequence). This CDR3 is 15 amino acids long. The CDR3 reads CSARSARTGKETQYF. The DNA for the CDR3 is TGCAGTGCTAGGTCCGCCCGTACAGGGAAAGAGACCCAGTACTTC.

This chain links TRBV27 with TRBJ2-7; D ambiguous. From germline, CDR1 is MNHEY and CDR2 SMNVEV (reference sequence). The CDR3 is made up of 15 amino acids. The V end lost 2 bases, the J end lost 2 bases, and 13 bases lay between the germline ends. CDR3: CASSLAADLTYEQYF. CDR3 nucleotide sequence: TGTGCCAGCAGTTTAGCCGCTGACCTCACCTACGAGCAGTACTTC.

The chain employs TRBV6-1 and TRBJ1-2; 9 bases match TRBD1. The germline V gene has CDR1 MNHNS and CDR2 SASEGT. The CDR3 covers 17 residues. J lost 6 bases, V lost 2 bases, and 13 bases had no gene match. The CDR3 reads CASSEQTGGPSRDGYTF. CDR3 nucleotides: TGTGCCAGCAGTGAACAAACAGGGGGCCCCTCCCGAGATGGCTACACCTTC.

CDR3 coding DNA: TGTGCCAGCAGTTTAGCGGGGCCAGATACGCAGTATTTT. Residues: CASSLAGPDTQYF. The V and J genes are TRBV6-5 and TRBJ2-3; TRBD2 agrees at 8 bases. This CDR3 has 13 amino acids. CDR1 and CDR2 from the germline V gene are MNHEY and SVGAGI. J gave up 4 bases and V 4 bases, and 1 base lay outside the gene matches.

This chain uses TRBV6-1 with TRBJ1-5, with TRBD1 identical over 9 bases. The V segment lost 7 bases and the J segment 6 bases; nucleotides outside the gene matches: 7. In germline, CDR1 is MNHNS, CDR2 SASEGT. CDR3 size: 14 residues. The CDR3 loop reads CASTSGTGTQPQHF. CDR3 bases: TGTGCCAGCACCTCCGGGACAGGGACTCAGCCCCAGCATTTT.

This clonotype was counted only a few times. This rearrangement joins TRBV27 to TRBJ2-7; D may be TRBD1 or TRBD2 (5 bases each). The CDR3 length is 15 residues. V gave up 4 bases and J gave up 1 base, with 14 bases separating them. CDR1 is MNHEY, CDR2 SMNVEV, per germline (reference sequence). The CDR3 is CASSSTGTSSYEQYF. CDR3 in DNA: TGTGCCAGCAGTTCGACCGGGACGTCATCCTACGAGCAGTACTTC.

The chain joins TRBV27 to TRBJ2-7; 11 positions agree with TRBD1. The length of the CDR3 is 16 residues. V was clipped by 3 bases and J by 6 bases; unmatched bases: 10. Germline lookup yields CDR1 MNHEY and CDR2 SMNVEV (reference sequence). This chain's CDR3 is CASSFRGQGAKTEQYF. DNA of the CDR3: TGTGCCAGCAGTTTCCGTGGACAGGGGGCCAAAACCGAGCAGTACTTC.

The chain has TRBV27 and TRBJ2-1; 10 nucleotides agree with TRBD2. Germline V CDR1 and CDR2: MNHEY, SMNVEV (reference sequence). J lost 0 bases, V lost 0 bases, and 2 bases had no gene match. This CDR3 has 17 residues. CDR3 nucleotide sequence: TGTGCCAGCAGTTTATCTTGGACTAGCGGCTCCTACAATGAGCAGTTCTTC. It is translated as CASSLSWTSGSYNEQFF.

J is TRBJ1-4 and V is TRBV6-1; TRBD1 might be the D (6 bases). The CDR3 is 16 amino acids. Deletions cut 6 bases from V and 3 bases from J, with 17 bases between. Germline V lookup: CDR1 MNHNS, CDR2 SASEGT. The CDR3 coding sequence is TGTGCCAGCAGCCTAACCGGGGGCCGAGCTAATGAAAAACTGTTTTTT. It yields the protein CASSLTGGRANEKLFF.

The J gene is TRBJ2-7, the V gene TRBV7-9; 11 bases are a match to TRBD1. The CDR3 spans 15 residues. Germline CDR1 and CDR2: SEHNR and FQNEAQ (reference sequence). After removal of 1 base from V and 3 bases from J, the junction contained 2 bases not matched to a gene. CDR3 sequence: CASSLEDRGLYEQYF. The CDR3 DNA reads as TGTGCCAGCAGCTTAGAGGACAGGGGGCTCTACGAGCAGTACTTC.

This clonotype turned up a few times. The CDR3 here is CASSLRGLLDYEQYF. The CDR3, as DNA: TGTGCCAGCAGTTTGCGGGGGCTTCTTGACTACGAGCAGTACTTC. The chain uses TRBV28 and TRBJ2-7; tentatively, D is TRBD2 (7 bases). This CDR3 contains 15 residues. From germline, CDR1 is MDHEN and CDR2 SYDVKM. Trimming removed 3 bases at V and 3 bases at J, with 15 bases between.